This T cell receptor beta chain stems from a study of human thymus T cells. Samples came from healthy Finnish infants during open corrective cardiac surgery. An approximately 0.5-1 mL peripheral blood aliquot was taken intraoperatively from four of eight donors. All available leukocytes, rather than a set cell count, yielded the blood DNA. The assay was immunoSEQ multiplex PCR, and TCRdb's table has in-frame clones only and misses some. The sample lists tens of thousands of clones; approximately 95% were seen once. Germline CDR1 is MNHEY and CDR2 is SVGAGI. V dropped 2 bases and J dropped 5 bases, with 12 bases sitting between them. The CDR3 loop spans 14 amino acids.

This chain joins TRBV6-5 and TRBJ1-1, with D possibly being TRBD1 (6 bases). The sample taken for sequencing was blood. The sequence was collected from a boy younger than two with a congenital heart defect but otherwise immunologically healthy. For the CDR3, the DNA is TGTGCCAGCAGTTACACCCGGGGGCGGACTGAAGCTTTCTTT. Amino acid sequence: CASSYTRGRTEAFF.